The sequence of this T cell receptor (beta chain) was determined in a study of identical twins. A single record per CDR3 protein comes from TCRdb applying MiXCR to the 5' RACE reads. The data contain around 670,000 distinct CDR3 sequences, roughly 6% of them singletons. V lost 2 bases and J 8 bases, leaving 12 bases between the germline ends. This CDR3 has 14 residues. Study-level findings and limits: Excess low generation probability was seen in twin-shared out-of-frame alpha sequences.

This clonotype was seen repeatedly, ten times or more. What it binds is unknown. Sequencing was performed on naive T cells sorted from blood. The sequence came from a man aged 18 to 30 in good health. V usage is TRBV12-3 or TRBV12-4 and J usage is TRBJ1-4; maybe TRBD1 (6 bases). CDR3 protein: CASSLSTGKEKLFF. The CDR3 nucleotides read TGTGCCAGCAGTTTATCAACAGGGAAAGAAAAACTGTTTTTT.